This TCR beta chain is from a study of beta chain features in type 1 diabetes. Background on the study: Sorted cells from all samples, numbering approximately 100 million, were examined.

V was trimmed by 0 bases and J by 6 bases, leaving 14 bases between them. The CDR3 is 16 amino acids. Using CD45RO/CCR7/CD25/CD127/CD95/CD27, CD4+ naive, central memory, regulatory and stem cell-like memory cells were sorted. Of the isolated RNA, all was reverse transcribed, and so the sequenced material was expressed TCRB transcripts. Sequencing used immunoSEQ multiplex PCR; TCRdb keeps in-frame clones, though not all of them. The profile shows about 240,000 clones, about 25% of them singletons. This clone was counted between two and nine times. The V gene is TRBV23-1, the J gene TRBJ1-4; weak D call: TRBD1 (6 bases). TRBV23-1 belongs to the ORF category, with a function that is uncertain. The TCR was taken from a man aged 30-40 years in good health. The sample taken for sequencing was central memory CD4+ T cells from blood. The CDR3 loop reads CASSQSSRGGDEKLFF. CDR3 bases: TGCGCCAGCAGTCAATCATCGAGAGGGGGAGATGAAAAACTGTTTTTT.